The present T cell receptor beta chain was sequenced within a study of T-cell memory formation after mild COVID-19 (dated by TCRdb to the early 2020s). Concerning the study at large: TCR sequence clusters from the two donors were found to be largely donor specific. Two young, previously healthy adult volunteers made up the cohort, one male and one female. Longitudinal TCRalpha and TCRbeta repertoire sequencing tracked T-cell clones expanding and contracting after mild COVID-19 in a couple of donors.

Findings and caveats that apply to the study as a whole: Contracting CD4+ clones were found mainly in CM and EM memory subsets, while CD8+ clones were enriched in EMRA. Clones contracting from day 15 to 85 had balanced CD4/CD8 phenotypes, while a second wave expanding from day 15 to 37 was biased towards CD4+. SARS-CoV-2 specificity of the second-wave clones peaking on day 37 was not confirmed. Some responding clones were detected in pre-infection memory, suggesting pre-existing cross-reactive memory T cells joined the SARS-CoV-2 response. The study included only two mild cases, and larger cohorts that include severe cases with pre-infection samples were judged to be necessary.

Instrument on record: Illumina NovaSeq 6000. Using 5'RACE with constant-segment primers, TCRalpha and TCRbeta cDNA libraries were constructed, with sample barcodes and unique molecular identifiers added in the process. Trizol reagent was used to extract RNA from every sample. Libraries were amplified in two PCR steps, with a second sample barcode and Illumina TruSeq adapters added in the second step. Sequencing of libraries was performed on an Illumina NovaSeq with 2 x 150 bp paired-end reads. As for how the authors treated the data: The reads were demultiplexed and collapsed into UMI-guided consensus sequences using migec v1.2.7. With mixcr v2.1.11, UMI consensuses were aligned to TRA and TRB V and J templates and assembled into clonotypes. A clonotype was counted as expanded or contracted only when both edgeR and NoisET called the clonotype significant, with the noise models trained on biological replicates. edgeR calls used a false discovery rate-adjusted p below 0.01 and a log2 fold-change threshold of 1. As an exploratory analysis of dynamics, max-normalized trajectories of the 1000 most abundant clonotypes were examined with PCA combined with hierarchical clustering. The CD4 or CD8 phenotype of responding clones was assigned using the separately sequenced CD4+ and CD8+ repertoires. Starting from the raw public reads, TCRdb applied fastp trimming at Q25, assembled clones with MiXCR and retained in-frame beta chains. CDR3 protein sequences are deduplicated, and each keeps its most common genes and DNA. TCRdb's processing, not the study's, gives the V and J calls here. The sample table holds roughly 130,000 distinct CDR3 sequences, of which about 6% were seen once. The ten largest make up 2% to 2.5% of the sample.

This clonotype was seen only a few times. What this receptor recognizes is not known. The input lacks base qualities; no much larger clone sits a single base away. Ficoll-Paque density gradient centrifugation was the method used to isolate PBMCs. The sequence derives from an adult woman who had mild COVID-19 (a few samples of this study predate the infection). The sample titles of this study are shuffled in the database, so cell type and time point are left out; the donor was told from shared clones. Sequencing was carried out using PBMCs or a T cell subset sorted from them (not recorded which).

The CDR3: CASSLGSGEETQYF. The sequenced DNA: TGCGCCAGCAGCTTGGGTAGCGGGGAAGAGACCCAGTACTTC. The rearrangement joined TRBV5-1 to TRBJ2-5, with 8 middle bases fitting TRBD2. The germline V end is reduced by 0 bases and the J end by 3 bases; junction bases left unmatched: 1. Measured from the cysteine to the phenylalanine, the CDR3 is 14 residues long. Just the 42-base CDR3 DNA is kept, in frame starting at base 1. CDR1 is given as SGHRS and CDR2 as YFSETQ, both from the germline V gene.